This T cell receptor (beta chain) was sequenced during a study of cytomegalovirus exposure and HLA in healthy donors. V was clipped by 3 bases and J by 4 bases, with 14 bases between them. This CDR3 spans 15 amino acids. The V gene's germline CDR1 is SGHTS and CDR2 YDEGEE. The PCR used 60 Vbeta and 13 Jbeta primers. Profiling relied on immunoSEQ multiplex PCR, and the TCRdb table lists in-frame clones only, not all of them. The sample includes roughly 110,000 clones, roughly 70% seen only once; the top ten take around 2.6%. The receptor's source is a male donor in good health and CMV-seropositive. The material sequenced was PBMCs. The chain uses TRBV5-8 and TRBJ2-1; a possible D gene is TRBD2 (6 bases). The CDR3, as DNA: TGTGCCAGCAGCTCCCGGGGGTCCCCTTACAATGAGCAGTTCTTC. Its protein is CASSSRGSPYNEQFF.